The next 18 T cell receptor beta chains were all read from a single sample in a study of blood T cells in healthy people across ages. It was with a sample-barcoded 5' primer and a J-beta primer mix that a second PCR of roughly 7 to 12 cycles was run. TCRdb recomputed calls from the 5' RACE reads with MiXCR, one row per CDR3 protein. The profile shows fewer than 2,000,000 distinct CDR3 sequences, approximately 40% of them singletons. Specimen: blood. The receptors come from a human donor in good health.

The rearrangement joins TRBV29-1 to TRBJ2-1, with TRBD1 matching over 9 bases. Trimming at V came to 6 bases and at J to 7 bases, leaving 19 bases not matched to a gene. The germline V gene has CDR1 SQVTM and CDR2 ANQGSEA. This CDR3 region has 17 residues. The CDR3: CSVPKGVGDRAGNEQFF. The DNA for the CDR3 is TGCAGCGTCCCAAAGGGGGTGGGGGACAGGGCTGGAAATGAGCAGTTCTTC.

To note about this clonotype: This may stem from a read error, because a much larger clone lies one nucleotide away. The chain recombines TRBV3-1 with TRBJ2-1; 7 positions agree with TRBD1. Germline V gene lookup returns CDR1 LGHDT and CDR2 YNNKEL (reference sequence). The CDR3 is 14 amino acids. V gave up 7 bases and J gave up 3 bases; unmatched junction bases: 6. The CDR3 coding sequence is TGTGCCAGCACCCCGACAGGGCGCTACAATGAGCAGTTCTTC. It specifies CASTPTGRYNEQFF.

This clonotype was counted a few times. V is TRBV7-9 and J is TRBJ2-1; D is unresolved. Germline values: CDR1 SEHNR, CDR2 FQNEAQ (reference sequence). This CDR3 has 12 amino acids. The V gene lost 5 bases and the J gene lost 8 bases, with 10 bases spanning the gap. CDR3 DNA: TGTGCCAGCAGCGCTCTCCCACATGAGCAGTTCTTC. This translates into CASSALPHEQFF.

The CDR3 DNA reads as TGCAGTGCAGTCCCCGCGGGAGCAGGCTACAATGAGCAGTTCTTC. This encodes CSAVPAGAGYNEQFF. The chain is built from TRBV20-1 and TRBJ2-1; 7 bases line up with TRBD2. The CDR3 contains 15 residues. Germline CDR1 and CDR2: DFQATT and SNEGSKA (reference sequence). V trimming: 6 bases; J trimming: 3 bases; junction bases outside the gene matches: 11.

The V call is TRBV21-1, the J call TRBJ2-7; TRBD2, the D gene given by the table, was not confirmed from the DNA. TRBV21-1 is deemed a pseudogene. This CDR3 contains 17 residues. The CDR3 here is CASSKLGRACHLDEQYF. DNA for the CDR3: TGTGCCAGCAGCAAATTGGGTAGGGCTTGTCATCTCGACGAGCAGTACTTC.

The chain links TRBV6-1 to TRBJ2-1; no reliable D call. With 5 bases removed from V and 3 bases from J, the gap between germline ends came to 11 bases. Germline V gene sequence: CDR1 MNHNS, CDR2 SASEGT. There are 14 residues in the CDR3. CDR3 protein: CASSQIYLYNEQFF. CDR3 nucleotides: TGTGCCAGCAGTCAGATATACCTCTACAATGAGCAGTTCTTC.

In its sample, this clonotype was seen a few times. CDR3 coding DNA: TGCAGTGCTAGTTCAGGCAGGGATGAGCAGTTCTTC. This sequence encodes CSASSGRDEQFF. The V call is TRBV20-1, the J call TRBJ2-1; D possibly corresponds to TRBD1 (5 bases). V gave up 3 bases and J gave up 8 bases, with 11 bases separating them. The CDR3 spans 12 residues. Germline V gives CDR1 DFQATT, CDR2 SNEGSKA (reference sequence).

The V gene is TRBV12-3 or TRBV12-4, the J gene TRBJ2-1; tentative D call: TRBD2 (6 bases). This CDR3 has 15 amino acids. The V end lost 5 bases, the J end lost 7 bases, and 18 bases lay between the germline ends. In DNA, the CDR3 is TGTGCCAGCAGTATCCGGGACTCTGGGTTTAATGAGCAGTTCTTC. It yields the protein CASSIRDSGFNEQFF.

The V gene is TRBV9, the J gene TRBJ2-1, with 9 bases fitting TRBD1. This CDR3 contains 16 residues. With V trimmed by 0 bases and J by 4 bases, 5 bases remained unmatched. Germline CDR1 reads SGDLS; CDR2 reads YYNGEE. For the CDR3, the DNA is TGTGCCAGCAGCGTAGGGTATGGGACAGGGTACAATGAGCAGTTCTTC. Encoded protein: CASSVGYGTGYNEQFF.

This clonotype appeared once. The V gene is TRBV5-6, the J gene TRBJ1-6; no clear D. Germline V CDR1 and CDR2: SGHDT, YYEEEE. The CDR3 covers 18 residues. V was cut by 0 bases and J by 4 bases, with 17 bases left in between. This chain's CDR3 is CASSLEPRKSGYNSPLHF. CDR3 nucleotide sequence: TGTGCCAGCAGCTTGGAACCGAGGAAGAGTGGGTATAATTCACCCCTCCACTTT.

This clonotype was observed a handful of times. The rearrangement joins TRBV29-1 to TRBJ2-4; possibly TRBD2 for D (6 bases). The CDR3 is 12 amino acids. Germline-derived CDR1 and CDR2 are SQVTM and ANQGSEA. The V end was cut by 7 bases, the J end by 13 bases, with 20 bases between. CDR3: CSAGLLYEAQYF. Here the CDR3 DNA reads TGCAGCGCGGGACTCCTATATGAGGCCCAGTACTTC.

This clonotype was detected only a few times. The genes are TRBV7-2 and TRBJ2-5; 8 nucleotides align to TRBD2. Trimming at V came to 5 bases and at J to 2 bases, leaving 7 bases not matched to a gene. CDR3 length: 15 amino acids. In germline, CDR1 is SGHTA, CDR2 FQGNSA. This CDR3 is CASSPKVAGQETQYF. The CDR3 region has the DNA TGTGCCAGCAGCCCAAAGGTAGCGGGACAAGAGACCCAGTACTTC.

This clonotype turned up a few times. The chain carries TRBV12-3 or TRBV12-4 and TRBJ1-2; D is unclear. The CDR3 is made up of 12 amino acids. Trimming took off 7 bases at V and 7 bases at J, with 13 bases between the two ends. The CDR3 loop is CASNREDGGYTF. In DNA form, the CDR3 reads TGTGCCAGCAACCGGGAGGATGGTGGCTACACCTTC.

This clonotype has more than one count but fewer than ten. The chain joins TRBV9 to TRBJ1-2, with 7 positions matching TRBD1. The length of the CDR3 is 15 residues. V dropped 1 base and J dropped 6; count of bases not matched to a gene: 9. Germline CDR1 SGDLS, CDR2 YYNGEE. CDR3 protein: CASSVRRGPSDGYTF. Written as DNA, the CDR3 is TGTGCCAGCAGCGTAAGGAGGGGGCCGTCGGATGGCTACACCTTC.

The chain uses TRBV20-1 and TRBJ2-1; 7 bases fit TRBD1. The CDR3 is 16 residues long. The V and J ends lost 6 bases and 8 bases, in that order; junction bases with no gene match: 19. Germline values: CDR1 DFQATT, CDR2 SNEGSKA (reference sequence). The CDR3 bases are TGCAGTGCGAAGACAGGGAAGGCCTCCCTAGTCCATGAGCAGTTCTTC. Amino acids: CSAKTGKASLVHEQFF.

There are a few counts of this clonotype. This CDR3 is CASSLYLGPNSYNEQFF. Written as DNA, the CDR3 is TGTGCCAGCAGCTTATACCTAGGTCCGAACTCCTACAATGAGCAGTTCTTC. This rearrangement joins TRBV7-2 to TRBJ2-1, with D uncertain. The V and J ends lost 2 bases and 0 bases respectively, with 14 bases between them. The germline V gene encodes CDR1 SGHTA and CDR2 FQGNSA. This CDR3 contains 17 residues.

The chain couples TRBV12-3 or TRBV12-4 to TRBJ2-1; 15 bases fit TRBD2. The CDR3 has 19 residues. Trimming removed 5 bases from V and 0 bases from J; junction bases left unmatched: 8. CDR3 nucleotides: TGTGCCAGCAGTCCCGCGGGGGGACTAGCGGGGGGCTCCTACAATGAGCAGTTCTTC. As protein: CASSPAGGLAGGSYNEQFF.

This clonotype was counted between two and nine times. The chain carries TRBV12-3 or TRBV12-4 and TRBJ1-2, with 8 bases aligning to TRBD1. Unmatched junction bases numbered 8, after V lost 5 bases and J lost 6 bases. This CDR3 is 14 amino acids long. CDR3: CASSIGTGDNGYTF. CDR3 bases: TGTGCCAGCAGTATAGGGACAGGCGATAATGGCTACACCTTC.